The present T cell receptor beta chain was sequenced within a study of shared clonotypes between healthy human individuals. Study-level findings and limits: Richness estimates generally favored naive over memory subsets. The donor pool, a small one, limited the genetic and exposure-history diversity represented.

Naive-designated CD8 cells lacked CD45RO, were positively enriched for CCR7, and omitted terminally differentiated effector memory CD45RA+ cells. Genomic DNA per cell subset filled all wells of several immunoSEQ plates. The assay was immunoSEQ multiplex PCR, and TCRdb's table has in-frame clones only and misses some. The repertoire holds roughly 2,000,000 clones, with roughly 95% as singletons. This CDR3 spans 16 amino acids. V lost 0 bases to trimming and J lost 3 bases, with 14 bases between them. The germline V gene encodes CDR1 MGHRA and CDR2 YSYEKL. In regard to this clone: Its target is not known.

The clonotype was recovered from a man younger than 30 in good health. Sequencing was carried out using naive CD8+ T cells sorted from blood. This chain links TRBV4-1 with TRBJ1-1; D ambiguous. CDR3 nucleotides: TGCGCCAGCAGCCAAGATCTTAGGCAGCAATACACTGAAGCTTTCTTT. This gives the protein CASSQDLRQQYTEAFF.